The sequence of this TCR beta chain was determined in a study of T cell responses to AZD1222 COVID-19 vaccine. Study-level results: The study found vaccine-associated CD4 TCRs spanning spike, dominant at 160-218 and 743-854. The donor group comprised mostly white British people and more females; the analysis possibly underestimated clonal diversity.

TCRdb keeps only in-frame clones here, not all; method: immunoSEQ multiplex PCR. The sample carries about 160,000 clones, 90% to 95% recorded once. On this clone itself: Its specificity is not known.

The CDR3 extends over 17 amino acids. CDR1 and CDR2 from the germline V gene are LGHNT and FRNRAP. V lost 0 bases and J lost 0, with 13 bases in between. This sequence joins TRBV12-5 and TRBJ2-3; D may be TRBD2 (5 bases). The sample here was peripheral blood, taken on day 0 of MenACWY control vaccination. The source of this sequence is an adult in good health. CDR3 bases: TGTGCTAGTGGTTTGGTACCTCGGGGTACTAGCACAGATACGCAGTATTTT. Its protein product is CASGLVPRGTSTDTQYF.